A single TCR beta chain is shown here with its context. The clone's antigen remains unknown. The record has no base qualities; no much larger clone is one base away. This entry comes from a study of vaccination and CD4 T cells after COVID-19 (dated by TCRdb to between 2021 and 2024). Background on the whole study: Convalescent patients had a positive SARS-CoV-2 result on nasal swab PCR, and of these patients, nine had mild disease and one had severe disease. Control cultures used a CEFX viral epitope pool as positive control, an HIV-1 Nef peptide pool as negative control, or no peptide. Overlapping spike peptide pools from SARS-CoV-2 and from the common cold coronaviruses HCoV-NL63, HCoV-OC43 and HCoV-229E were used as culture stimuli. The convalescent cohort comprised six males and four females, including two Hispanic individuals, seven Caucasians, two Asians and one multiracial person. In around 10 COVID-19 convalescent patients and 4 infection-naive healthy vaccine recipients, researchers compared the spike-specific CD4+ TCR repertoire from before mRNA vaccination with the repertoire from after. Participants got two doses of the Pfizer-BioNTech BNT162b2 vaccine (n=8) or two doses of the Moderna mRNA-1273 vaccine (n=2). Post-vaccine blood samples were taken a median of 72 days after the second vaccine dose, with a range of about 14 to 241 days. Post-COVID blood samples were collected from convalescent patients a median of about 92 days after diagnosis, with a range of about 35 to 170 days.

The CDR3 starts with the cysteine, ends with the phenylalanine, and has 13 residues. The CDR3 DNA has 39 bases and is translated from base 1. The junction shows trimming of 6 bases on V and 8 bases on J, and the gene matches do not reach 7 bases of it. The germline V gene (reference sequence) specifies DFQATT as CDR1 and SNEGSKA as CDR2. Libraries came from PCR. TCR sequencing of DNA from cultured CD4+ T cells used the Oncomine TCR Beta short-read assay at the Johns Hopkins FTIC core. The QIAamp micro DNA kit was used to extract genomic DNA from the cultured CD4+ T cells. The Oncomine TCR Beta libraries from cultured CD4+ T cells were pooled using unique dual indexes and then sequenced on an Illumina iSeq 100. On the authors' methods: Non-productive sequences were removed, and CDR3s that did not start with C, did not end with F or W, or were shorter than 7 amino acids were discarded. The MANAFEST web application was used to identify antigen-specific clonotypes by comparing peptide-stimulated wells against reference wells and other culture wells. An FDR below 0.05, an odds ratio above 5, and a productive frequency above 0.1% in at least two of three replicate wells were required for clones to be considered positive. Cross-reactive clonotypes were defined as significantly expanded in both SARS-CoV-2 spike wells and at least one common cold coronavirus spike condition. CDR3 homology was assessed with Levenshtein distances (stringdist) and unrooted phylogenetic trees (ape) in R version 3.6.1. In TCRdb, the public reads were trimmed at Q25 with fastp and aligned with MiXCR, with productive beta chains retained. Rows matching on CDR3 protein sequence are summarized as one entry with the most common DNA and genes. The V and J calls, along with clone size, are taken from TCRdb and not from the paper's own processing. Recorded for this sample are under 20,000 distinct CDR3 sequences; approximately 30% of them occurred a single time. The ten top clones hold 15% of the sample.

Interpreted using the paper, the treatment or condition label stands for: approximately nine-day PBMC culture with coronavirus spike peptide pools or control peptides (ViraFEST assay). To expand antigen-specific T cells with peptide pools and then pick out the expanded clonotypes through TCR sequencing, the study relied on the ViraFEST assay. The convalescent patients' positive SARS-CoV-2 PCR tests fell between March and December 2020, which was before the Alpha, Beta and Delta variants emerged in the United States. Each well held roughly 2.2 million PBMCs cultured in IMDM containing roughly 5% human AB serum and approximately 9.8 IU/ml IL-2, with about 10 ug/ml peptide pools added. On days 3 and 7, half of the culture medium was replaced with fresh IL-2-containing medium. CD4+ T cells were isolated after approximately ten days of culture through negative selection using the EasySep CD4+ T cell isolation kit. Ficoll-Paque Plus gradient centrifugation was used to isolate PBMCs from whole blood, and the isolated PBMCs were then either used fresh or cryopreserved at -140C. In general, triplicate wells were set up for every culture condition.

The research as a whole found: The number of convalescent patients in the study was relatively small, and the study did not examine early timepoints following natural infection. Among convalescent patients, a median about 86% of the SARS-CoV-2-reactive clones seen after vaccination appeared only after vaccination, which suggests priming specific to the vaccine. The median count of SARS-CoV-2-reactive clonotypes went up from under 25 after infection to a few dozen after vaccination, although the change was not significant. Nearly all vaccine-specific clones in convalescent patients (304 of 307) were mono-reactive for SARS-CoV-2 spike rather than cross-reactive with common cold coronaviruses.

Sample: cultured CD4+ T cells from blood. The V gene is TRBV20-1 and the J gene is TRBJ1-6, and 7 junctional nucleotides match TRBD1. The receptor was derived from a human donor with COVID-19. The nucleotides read TGCAGTGCCCTAGTCACAGGGGATTCACCCCTCCACTTT. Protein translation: CSALVTGDSPLHF.